This is a list of T cell receptor beta chains from one sample in a study of blood T cell repertoires in COVID-19. Some clones are missing from TCRdb's copy, which holds only in-frame ones; the method was immunoSEQ multiplex PCR. The sample consists of over 70,000 clones, around 91% of them appearing once. Sequencing was performed on peripheral blood. These receptors all come from a young man with COVID-19, enrolled during active disease. Each CDR3 is given with its conserved first and last residue. Fields, in order: J gene, V gene, clone size, CDR3 protein. The listing skips clone size in some rows; elsewhere it reads once, few, many or a size class.

J gene: TRBJ1-4
V gene: TRBV30
clone size: -
CDR3 protein: CAWSVGTNEKLLF

J gene: TRBJ2-2
V gene: TRBV5-6
clone size: -
CDR3 protein: CASSLGLAGETGELFF

J gene: TRBJ2-3
V gene: TRBV27
clone size: -
CDR3 protein: CASTHPRTSGPTDTQYF

J gene: TRBJ2-7
V gene: TRBV9
clone size: -
CDR3 protein: CASSPWTGNEQYF

J gene: TRBJ2-4
V gene: TRBV28
clone size: -
CDR3 protein: CASSLQTGTSGTLNQYF

J gene: TRBJ2-2
V gene: TRBV7-7
clone size: -
CDR3 protein: CASSSTGPSGGELFF

J gene: TRBJ2-7
V gene: TRBV6-5
clone size: once
CDR3 protein: CASSSNYEQYF

J gene: TRBJ2-3
V gene: TRBV27
clone size: -
CDR3 protein: CASSTTGVTSTDTQYF

J gene: TRBJ2-2
V gene: TRBV3-1/TRBV3-2
clone size: once
CDR3 protein: CASSRLAGGNTGELFF

J gene: TRBJ1-1
V gene: TRBV6-5
clone size: -
CDR3 protein: CASTIGQPSTEAFF

J gene: TRBJ2-7
V gene: TRBV18
clone size: -
CDR3 protein: CASSLRQGTTYEQYF

J gene: TRBJ2-1
V gene: TRBV18
clone size: -
CDR3 protein: CASSPGGSGNNEQFF

J gene: TRBJ1-3
V gene: TRBV11-2
clone size: -
CDR3 protein: CASSPPWGGGLGNTIYF

J gene: TRBJ2-7
V gene: TRBV3-1/TRBV3-2
clone size: -
CDR3 protein: CASSQVAGFDEQYF

J gene: TRBJ2-1
V gene: TRBV4-3
clone size: -
CDR3 protein: CASAASGNSYEQFF

J gene: TRBJ2-3
V gene: TRBV7-2
clone size: -
CDR3 protein: CASSRQLSTDTQYF

J gene: TRBJ1-1
V gene: TRBV18
clone size: -
CDR3 protein: CASSPDRGGHTEAFF

J gene: TRBJ2-7
V gene: TRBV7-8
clone size: -
CDR3 protein: CASSLIAVRSYEQYF

J gene: TRBJ1-3
V gene: TRBV9
clone size: -
CDR3 protein: CASSTRGTSGNTIYF

J gene: TRBJ2-7
V gene: TRBV7-2
clone size: -
CDR3 protein: CASSLPGRRAREQYF

J gene: TRBJ2-1
V gene: TRBV29-1
clone size: -
CDR3 protein: CSVEEDRVNRFF

J gene: TRBJ1-2
V gene: TRBV6-5
clone size: -
CDR3 protein: CASSYYRGHGYGYTF

J gene: TRBJ2-7
V gene: TRBV5-6
clone size: -
CDR3 protein: CASSLTGGDEQYF

J gene: TRBJ2-1
V gene: TRBV9
clone size: -
CDR3 protein: CASSGPSGRFYEQFF

J gene: TRBJ2-5
V gene: TRBV5-1
clone size: -
CDR3 protein: CASSWVSGETQYF

J gene: TRBJ2-7
V gene: TRBV19
clone size: -
CDR3 protein: CASSISFSGDYEQYF

J gene: TRBJ1-1
V gene: TRBV28
clone size: few
CDR3 protein: CASSLSPGMNTEAFF

J gene: TRBJ2-7
V gene: TRBV13
clone size: -
CDR3 protein: CASSSETSGNNNEQYF

J gene: TRBJ2-1
V gene: TRBV5-1
clone size: once
CDR3 protein: CASNPVPGLAGLTYNEQFF

J gene: TRBJ2-3
V gene: TRBV20-1
clone size: -
CDR3 protein: CSRTPGQGEYF

J gene: TRBJ2-7
V gene: TRBV4-1
clone size: -
CDR3 protein: CASTRVVRSYEQYF

J gene: TRBJ2-7
V gene: TRBV10-2
clone size: -
CDR3 protein: CASRGDFSSYEQYF

J gene: TRBJ1-2
V gene: TRBV6-2/TRBV6-3
clone size: -
CDR3 protein: CASSYRGLPYGYTF

J gene: TRBJ2-7
V gene: TRBV2
clone size: -
CDR3 protein: CASRADRGSGEQYF

J gene: TRBJ2-7
V gene: TRBV5-1
clone size: -
CDR3 protein: CASSLGQGSYEQYF

J gene: TRBJ2-3
V gene: TRBV25-1
clone size: -
CDR3 protein: CASSEFSGRAGDTQYF